Sequencing of this TCR beta chain was carried out in a study of blood T cell repertoires in COVID-19. Study-level information: Samples taken during acute and convalescent COVID-19 were collected in the United States, Italy and Spain. From T cells, B-cell-depleted T cells, or PBMCs came the material, which was cDNA or gDNA.

There are 15 residues in the CDR3. V trimming: 3 bases; J trimming: 7 bases; junction bases outside the gene matches: 7. Germline values: CDR1 SGHVS, CDR2 FQNEAQ. Authors' data handling: Reference gene primer amplification in the assay estimated nucleated cell counts. TCRdb's copy holds only in-frame clones and misses some; the assay was immunoSEQ multiplex PCR. For V, J and clone size, that table is used; D and trimming come from the DNA. The top ten clones hold around 41% of a sample with around 34,000 clones, almost 85% of them seen once. Source material: peripheral blood. The sequence came from a man older than 75 with active or convalescent COVID-19. The chain employs TRBV7-8 and TRBJ2-1; 9 bases agree with TRBD2. The CDR3 bases are TGTGCCAGCAGCTTTCTAGCGGGATGGGCGAATGAGCAGTTCTTC. Its protein product is CASSFLAGWANEQFF.